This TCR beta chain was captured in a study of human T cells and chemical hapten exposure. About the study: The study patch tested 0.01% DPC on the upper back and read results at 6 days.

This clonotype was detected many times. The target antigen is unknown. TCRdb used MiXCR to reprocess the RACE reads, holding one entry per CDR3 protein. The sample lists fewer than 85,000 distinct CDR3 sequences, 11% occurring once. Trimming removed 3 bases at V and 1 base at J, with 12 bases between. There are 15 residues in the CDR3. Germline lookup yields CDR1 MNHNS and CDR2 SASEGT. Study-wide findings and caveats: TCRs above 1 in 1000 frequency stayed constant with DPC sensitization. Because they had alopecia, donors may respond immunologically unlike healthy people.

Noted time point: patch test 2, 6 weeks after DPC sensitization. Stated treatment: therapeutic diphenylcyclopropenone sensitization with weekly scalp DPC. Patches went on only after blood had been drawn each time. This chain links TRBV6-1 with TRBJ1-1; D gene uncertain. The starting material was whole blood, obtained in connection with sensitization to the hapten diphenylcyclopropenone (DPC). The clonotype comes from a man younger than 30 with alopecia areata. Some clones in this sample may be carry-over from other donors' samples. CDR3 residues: CASSDGSHGNTEAFF. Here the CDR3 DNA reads TGTGCCAGCAGTGACGGTTCCCACGGGAACACTGAAGCTTTCTTT.